A selection of T cell receptor beta chains follows, all from one sample in a study of blood T cell repertoires in COVID-19. TCRdb keeps only in-frame clones here, not all; method: immunoSEQ multiplex PCR. Here the sample spans 100,000 to 150,000 clones, roughly 80% being singletons. Input material: peripheral blood. Source of these receptors: a woman aged 45 to 65 with acute or convalescent COVID-19. CDR3s include the opening cysteine and the closing phenylalanine or tryptophan. D genes are given only for firm matches. The size entry is marked missing in some rows and otherwise reads once, few, many or a size class.

D	size	V	J	DNA	CDR3
-	few	TRBV7-8	TRBJ2-7	TGTGCCAGCAGCTTATCTCGGGCACAGGCCTCCTACGAGCAGTACTTC	CASSLSRAQASYEQYF
TRBD1	-	TRBV9	TRBJ2-7	TGTGCCAGCAGCGCGACAGGGCAGGACTACGAGCAGTACTTC	CASSATGQDYEQYF
-	-	TRBV28	TRBJ1-2	TGTGCCAGCAGTTTATCAGGGCTCTATGGCTACACCTTC	CASSLSGLYGYTF
-	-	TRBV20-1	TRBJ1-2	TGCAGTGCTAGAGTCGACTATGGCTACACCTTC	CSARVDYGYTF
TRBD1	-	TRBV5-1	TRBJ1-5	TGCGCCAGCAGCCCCGGGACAGGGAGTGGCAATCAGCCCCAGCATTTT	CASSPGTGSGNQPQHF
TRBD2	-	TRBV18	TRBJ2-3	TGTGCCAGCTCACAAGCCGCTAGCGGGGGGCTCACAGATACGCAGTATTTT	CASSQAASGGLTDTQYF
TRBD2	few	TRBV5-1	TRBJ2-1	TGCGCCAGCAGCACTCTAGCGGGGACGAATGAGCAGTTCTTC	CASSTLAGTNEQFF
-	-	TRBV5-1	TRBJ2-2	TGCGCCAGCAGCCCTAGCAGATCGAACACCGGGGAGCTGTTTTTT	CASSPSRSNTGELFF
-	-	TRBV3-1/TRBV3-2	TRBJ2-1	TGTGCCAGCAGCCAAGGGGGTGGGAGGACCTACTACAATGAGCAGTTCTTC	CASSQGGGRTYYNEQFF
TRBD1	-	TRBV19	TRBJ1-1	TGTGCCAGTACTCTCCTAGGGGGCCTACGGGGGACTGAAGCTTTCTTT	CASTLLGGLRGTEAFF
-	-	TRBV3-1/TRBV3-2	TRBJ1-3	TGTGCCAGCAGCCAAGCCCAGGGTCTTGTCTCTGGAAACACCATATATTTT	CASSQAQGLVSGNTIYF
TRBD1	-	TRBV5-6	TRBJ2-1	TGTGCCAGCAGCCTGGACAGGGGGCGAAGGAATGAGCAGTTCTTC	CASSLDRGRRNEQFF
-	-	TRBV20-1	TRBJ1-4	TGCAGTGCTAGAGTCGCCGGTAAACTGTTTTTT	CSARVAGKLFF
TRBD1	-	TRBV5-6	TRBJ1-3	TGTGCCAGCAGCTACAGGGGCTCTGGAAACACCATATATTTT	CASSYRGSGNTIYF
TRBD1	-	TRBV4-1	TRBJ2-6	TGCGCCAGCAGCCAATCCGGACAGGGTACCTCTGGGGCCAACGTCCTGACTTTC	CASSQSGQGTSGANVLTF
-	-	TRBV5-1	TRBJ1-2	TGCGCCAGCAGGGAGGACTTACGCTACACCTTC	CASREDLRYTF
-	-	TRBV5-8	TRBJ1-6	TGTGCCAGCAGCTTTTTATATTCACCCCTCCACTTT	CASSFLYSPLHF
-	-	TRBV7-3	TRBJ1-3	TGTGCCAGCAGCCAACAAATCGGAGAAGGAAACACCATATATTTT	CASSQQIGEGNTIYF
TRBD1	few	TRBV2	TRBJ1-2	TGTGCCAGCAGGTCCAGGACAGGGGGCGGCTACACCTTC	CASRSRTGGGYTF
-	-	TRBV10-2	TRBJ1-6	TGCGCCAGTGCCGGGATCCATAATTCACCCCTCCACTTT	CASAGIHNSPLHF
-	many	TRBV5-1	TRBJ1-1	TGCGCCAGCTTTAAATACTGGGGCAGTGAAGCTTTCTTT	CASFKYWGSEAFF
TRBD1	once	TRBV5-1	TRBJ2-2	TGCGCCAGCAGCGTACAGGGGGCCGCGAACACCGGGGAGCTGTTTTTT	CASSVQGAANTGELFF
TRBD2	-	TRBV27	TRBJ2-1	TGTGCCAGCAGTTCAACGGGACTAGCGGGGGGAGCGAATGAGCAGTTCTTC	CASSSTGLAGGANEQFF
TRBD2	few	TRBV2	TRBJ2-7	TGTGCCAGCAGTCTTGGGACTAGCGGTCTTTACGAGCAGTACTTC	CASSLGTSGLYEQYF
TRBD2	few	TRBV5-4	TRBJ2-7	TGTGCCAGCAGCACGGGGGGTAGCTCCTACGAGCAGTACTTC	CASSTGGSSYEQYF
TRBD1	-	TRBV23-1	TRBJ2-3	TGCGCCAGCAGTCAATCGGTTTACGGGACAGGGCTTCCAGATACGCAGTATTTT	CASSQSVYGTGLPDTQYF
TRBD1	-	TRBV25-1	TRBJ1-5	TGTGCCAGCAGTGAGGCCGGGACAGCTAATCAGCCCCAGCATTTT	CASSEAGTANQPQHF
TRBD1	-	TRBV5-8	TRBJ1-5	TGTGCCAGCAGCCCGATGACAGGGAACAGCCAGCCCCAGCATTTT	CASSPMTGNSQPQHF
-	-	TRBV2	TRBJ1-1	TGTGCCAGCGTCAGGAACACTGAAGCTTTCTTT	CASVRNTEAFF
TRBD2	-	TRBV30	TRBJ2-3	TGTGCCTGGAGTTCTACAAGCGGGGGAGGCTCTAGCACAGATACGCAGTATTTT	CAWSSTSGGGSSTDTQYF
-	-	TRBV15	TRBJ1-6	TGTGCCACCAGCAGAGGGGTACAGGGTGATTCACCCCTCCACTTT	CATSRGVQGDSPLHF
-	-	TRBV5-1	TRBJ1-1	TGCGCCAGCAGCTTGGCGCCGACAGGTCTGGGTACTGAAGCTTTCTTT	CASSLAPTGLGTEAFF
-	-	TRBV7-2	TRBJ1-6	TGTGCCAGCAGCTTAATAACAGGGCCCCTCCACTTT	CASSLITGPLHF
-	once	TRBV2	TRBJ1-1	TGTGCCAGCAGTGAATTCTCCACTGAAGCTTTCTTT	CASSEFSTEAFF
TRBD1	-	TRBV19	TRBJ1-5	TGTGCCAGTAGCTATGACAGGGACAATCAGCCCCAGCATTTT	CASSYDRDNQPQHF
-	-	TRBV6-6	TRBJ1-3	TGTGCCAGCAATCAGGTGCCATACTCTGGAAACACCATATATTTT	CASNQVPYSGNTIYF
-	-	TRBV2	TRBJ1-3	TGTGCCAGCAGTAGACAGAGCTCTGGAAACACCATATATTTT	CASSRQSSGNTIYF
TRBD1	-	TRBV15	TRBJ1-1	TGTGCCACCAGTAGGGACAGCAACACTGAAGCTTTCTTT	CATSRDSNTEAFF
TRBD2	-	TRBV6-2/TRBV6-3	TRBJ2-3	TGTGCCAGCAGTAACCCCGGGGGGGGAGGAGATACGCAGTATTTT	CASSNPGGGGDTQYF
TRBD1	-	TRBV27	TRBJ1-1	TGTGCCAGCACACTTTCCCAGGGGGTCACTGAAGCTTTCTTT	CASTLSQGVTEAFF
TRBD1	-	TRBV5-1	TRBJ2-7	TGCGCCAGCAGCTTGGGGGCAGGGGGCCCCTACGAGCAGTACTTC	CASSLGAGGPYEQYF
-	-	TRBV11-2	TRBJ2-7	TGTGCCAGCAGCTTACAGGGTGTCTCTTACGAGCAGTACTTC	CASSLQGVSYEQYF
TRBD1	-	TRBV7-8	TRBJ2-6	TGTGCCAGCAGCCCGGGGACAGGGAAAGGGGCCAACGTCCTGACTTTC	CASSPGTGKGANVLTF
-	once	TRBV12-5	TRBJ1-5	TGTGCTAGTACTGCCGCCGGGTATAGCAATCAGCCCCAGCATTTT	CASTAAGYSNQPQHF
-	-	TRBV7-2	TRBJ2-1	TGTGCCAGCAGACAAGGGGGTTTTGGTTACAATGAGCAGTTCTTC	CASRQGGFGYNEQFF
-	few	TRBV19	TRBJ1-1	TGTGCCAGTAGTACTTTAGGACAAAAAGCTTTCTTT	CASSTLGQKAFF
TRBD1	-	TRBV6-5	TRBJ1-2	TGTGCCAGCAGAGATGGGACAGCTAACTATGGCTACACCTTC	CASRDGTANYGYTF
-	-	TRBV5-8	TRBJ2-1	TGTGCCAGCAGCCTAGCTGGGGTCTCCTACAATGAGCAGTTCTTC	CASSLAGVSYNEQFF
TRBD1	-	TRBV30	TRBJ2-1	TGTGCCTGTAAACAGGGGAATGAGCAGTTCTTC	CACKQGNEQFF
TRBD1	-	TRBV6-5	TRBJ1-2	TGTGCCAGCACTAGGACAGGGGAATATGGCTACACCTTC	CASTRTGEYGYTF